The following is a T cell receptor beta chain sequence with its context. Its matching antigen is unknown. The CDR3 loop spans 13 amino acids. The junction had 3 bases not matched to a gene; V was cut back by 6 bases and J by 6 bases. Germline V gene data show CDR1 as SNHLY and CDR2 as FYNNEI. The data are from a study of cytomegalovirus exposure and HLA in healthy donors. Overall study results and limits: The availability of immune exposure information extended only to CMV serostatus.

Primers: 60 Vbeta forward and 13 Jbeta reverse. This table comes from immunoSEQ multiplex PCR, and its TCRdb copy is limited to in-frame clones, with some not included. The data hold around 150,000 clones, with 79% observed a single time. The chain couples TRBV2 to TRBJ2-1, with 9 bases lining up with TRBD2. Sample: PBMCs. The sequence was collected from a man in his fifties in good health and CMV-seropositive. CDR3 sequence (DNA): TGTGCCAGCAGGCGGACTAGCGTCAATGAGCAGTTCTTC. It codes for CASRRTSVNEQFF.